This T cell receptor beta chain was found in a study of blood T cell repertoires in COVID-19. On the study more broadly: The samples span acute and convalescent COVID-19 from the United States, Italy and Spain. The analysed material was cDNA or gDNA that came from T cells, B-cell-depleted T cells, or PBMCs.

Deletions cut 3 bases from V and 2 bases from J, with 11 bases between. In germline, CDR1 is SGHRS, CDR2 YFSETQ. This CDR3 has 15 amino acids. Assay used: immunoSEQ multiplex PCR; TCRdb lists only in-frame clones, some missing. The data contain 140,000 to 150,000 clones, 75% to 90% of them singletons. The age range of participants was about 18 to 89 years, with residence in about two dozen US areas. All recovered Cohort 3 donors got two negative PCRs, got clearance, or saw symptom resolution. The sample consisted of PBMCs or T cells enriched from blood (not recorded which). V gene TRBV5-1 combines with J gene TRBJ2-2; D is perhaps TRBD1 (5 bases). The receptor's source is a man aged 45-60 years who had recovered from COVID-19. This chain's CDR3 is CASSWQGSNTGELFF. CDR3 DNA: TGCGCCAGCAGCTGGCAGGGTTCCAACACCGGGGAGCTGTTTTTT. Using reference TRBV5-1 and TRBJ2-2 for the parts outside the CDR3, the full variable domain is KAGVTQTPRYLIKTRGQQVTLSCSPISGHRSVSWYQQTPGQGLQFLFEYFSETQRNKGNFPGRFSGRQFSNSRSEMNVSTLELGDSALYLCASSWQGSNTGELFFGEGSRLTVL.